These T cell receptor beta chains were read from a single sample in a study of T cells after yellow fever vaccination. TCRdb passed the 5' RACE reads through MiXCR, listing each CDR3 protein once. This repertoire shows 450,000 to 600,000 distinct CDR3 sequences, around a sixth found once; its top ten account for 15% to 20%. The sequencing used PBMCs, collected 5 days after the first yellow fever vaccination. The source is a young man who received the YFV17D yellow fever vaccine. CDR3s leave out the opening cysteine and the closing phenylalanine or tryptophan. Clone size is given for some rows only: seen once, a few or many times, or a class if the clone is expanded.

CDR3 protein | V gene | clone size
ATSNVQGYNEQF | TRBV15 | few
SAAIQVARYEQY | TRBV29-1 | NA
ASSDSIGLGVSYEQY | TRBV2 | few
ASSLRGYNEQF | TRBV7-6 | many
ASSQSGLYTGELF | TRBV7-2 | NA
ASSPPGTSGDNEQF | TRBV19 | NA
ASSPGAGAWETQY | TRBV5-1 | many
ASGPDRVSGNTIY | TRBV21-1 | once
ASSLVLAGADTQY | TRBV7-9 | NA
ASSPSLAGSYNEQF | TRBV11-2 | NA
ASSETGWGTQY | TRBV2 | NA
ASSVGQVPSTDTQY | TRBV9 | few
ASSLTTGGGTDTQY | TRBV7-3 | NA
ASSFIQFVGSGRAQY | TRBV7-2 | few
ASSVGVRTTDTQY | TRBV9 | few
ASSFYSGNYGYT | TRBV7-2 | few
ASSLDGRKLF | TRBV5-6 | NA
SARDRLASQH | TRBV20-1 | NA
ASSQARGHEQY | TRBV3-1 | NA
ASSQTGTEKETQY | TRBV4-2 | NA
ASSRTPNREGDYGYT | TRBV9 | few
SASPGDYEETQY | TRBV20-1 | few
ASSDRGREKGYT | TRBV3-1 | NA
ASSLWEKETQY | TRBV13 | many
SVGQGGTDTQY | TRBV29-1 | NA
ASSILTGELF | TRBV2 | few
ASSFAGNGNTIY | TRBV12-3/TRBV12-4 | NA
ASRYTYQETQY | TRBV5-1 | NA
ASSQEWQKNEKLF | TRBV4-3 | few
ASSPTLAAGVYEQY | TRBV4-2 | few
ASSIKAGPRPYNEQF | TRBV19 | NA
ASLAGVVSYEQY | TRBV2 | few
SARAGDSSDTQY | TRBV20-1 | NA
ASSLEVGDEQF | TRBV5-6 | many
ASIKSGPKGYT | TRBV6-1 | many
ASRLQQGATDTQY | TRBV6-5 | few
ASSGGPLGEQY | TRBV5-1 | many
ASSGGQLKETQY | TRBV5-1 | NA
ASSLRGPTNEKLF | TRBV7-2 | few
ASSHDFYTGELF | TRBV6-1 | NA
ASGLRGLVGNEQF | TRBV5-6 | NA
ASSGLPGQPREETQY | TRBV25-1 | few
ASSLAPGTQETQY | TRBV5-1 | many
ASSLSRGQGNNEQF | TRBV5-1 | few
ATILGQNYEQY | TRBV2 | NA
ASSGGGSNQPQH | TRBV28 | many
SVEGGKPYEQY | TRBV29-1 | NA